The 5 T cell receptor beta chains listed next were all sequenced from one sample in a study of early T cells in non-severe SARS-CoV-2 infection (dated by TCRdb to about 2021). To prepare the library, 5' RACE was applied. Reads for this sample came from a NextSeq 500. The public reads were run again by TCRdb, first through fastp at Q25 and then through MiXCR, and only productive beta chains were kept. Rows merge per CDR3 protein into single entries with the most common DNA and genes. Present in this sample are about 67,000 distinct CDR3 sequences, approximately 10% of which were seen just once. Clones ranked in the top ten supply 3.5% to 4.5% of the sample. Sequenced material: whole blood. Receptor source: an adult who was a healthcare worker with PCR-confirmed SARS-CoV-2 infection or an uninfected control (not recorded which).

At least ten counts were recorded for this clonotype. This rearrangement joins TRBV27 to TRBJ2-6; no firm D call. The CDR3 is 12 amino acids. Germline CDR1 is MNHEY and CDR2 is SMNVEV (reference sequence). CDR3 protein: CAAISGANVLTF. CDR3 coding DNA: TGTGCAGCAATCTCTGGGGCCAACGTCCTGACTTTC.

This clonotype rates as medium-sized (0.01 to 0.1%). The V gene is TRBV27, the J gene TRBJ2-6; possibly TRBD1 for D (5 bases). Deletions cut 4 bases from V and 0 bases from J, with 13 bases between. CDR1 is MNHEY and CDR2 is SMNVEV in the germline V gene (reference sequence). This CDR3 is 17 amino acids long. Written as DNA, the CDR3 is TGTGCCAGCAGTTCAACTATCAGGGACTCTGGGGCCAACGTCCTGACTTTC. Translation gives CASSSTIRDSGANVLTF.

The sample holds many counts of this clonotype. The chain combines TRBV5-1 with TRBJ1-4; D is undetermined. This CDR3 is built from 15 residues. V shed 5 bases and J shed 0 bases, with 11 bases lying between them. Germline V gene sequence: CDR1 SGHRS, CDR2 YFSETQ. The CDR3 DNA is TGCGCCAGCAGGCGGACGACTGCAACTAATGAAAAACTGTTTTTT. Residues: CASRRTTATNEKLFF. The full variable domain, completed using reference TRBV5-1 and TRBJ1-4, is KAGVTQTPRYLIKTRGQQVTLSCSPISGHRSVSWYQQTPGQGLQFLFEYFSETQRNKGNFPGRFSGRQFSNSRSEMNVSTLELGDSALYLCASRRTTATNEKLFFGSGTQLSVL.

The chain couples TRBV28 to TRBJ2-2; 8 bases are a match to TRBD2. J was trimmed by 2 bases and V by 1 base; bases with no gene match: 12. The CDR3 length is 19 residues. The germline CDR1 and CDR2 sequences are MDHEN and SYDVKM. The CDR3 region is CASSLFWVLAGPNTGELFF. In nucleotides, the CDR3 is TGTGCCAGCAGTTTATTTTGGGTCTTAGCGGGACCTAACACCGGGGAGCTGTTTTTT.

The V call is TRBV20-1, the J call TRBJ2-3, with D possibly being TRBD2 (7 bases). V was trimmed by 6 bases and J by 5 bases, leaving 21 bases between them. The CDR3 spans 15 residues. Looked up from germline, CDR1 is DFQATT and CDR2 is SNEGSKA (reference sequence). CDR3 sequence: CSAYPGAGAIDTQYF. In DNA form, the CDR3 reads TGCAGTGCCTACCCGGGGGCGGGAGCCATAGATACGCAGTATTTT.